The table lists the clone carrying this TCR beta chain with a count of one. Its antigen is as yet unknown. The sample originates from a study of cytomegalovirus exposure and HLA in healthy donors. Germline CDR1 LNHDA, CDR2 SQIVND (reference sequence). This CDR3 spans 15 amino acids. The trim removed 7 bases at V and 4 bases at J, leaving 6 bases unmatched. General study points: The study labeled under 200 TCR beta chains cytomegalovirus-associated. In a later analysis, TCR beta V- and J-gene trimming was associated with a missense DCLRE1C variant.

Primers included in the PCR were 60 Vbeta and 13 Jbeta primers. Data came from immunoSEQ multiplex PCR; TCRdb stores just in-frame clones and leaves some out. Here the sample spans 90,000 or so clones, around four fifths being singletons. The chain couples TRBV19 to TRBJ1-5; 11 bases match TRBD1. The sample taken for sequencing was PBMCs. The receptor was isolated from a woman between 35 and 50 years old in good health and CMV-seronegative. This chain's CDR3 is CASTVGQGVNQPQHF. The CDR3 DNA reads TGTGCCAGTACAGTGGGACAGGGGGTTAATCAGCCCCAGCATTTT.